The 20 T cell receptor beta chains below come from one sample, sequenced in a study of PD-1 blockade in classical Hodgkin lymphoma. TCRdb keeps only in-frame clones here, not all; method: immunoSEQ multiplex PCR. The data hold more than 15,000 clones, with about 90% observed a single time. Time point meaning: newly diagnosed, previously untreated cHL patient sample. The authors purified CD4+ T cells from thawed PBMCs by magnetic negative selection. Sequenced input: CD4+ T cells from blood. These receptors all stem from a human donor with classical Hodgkin lymphoma.

This clone has just one count. The gene calls are TRBV6-5 and TRBJ2-7, with D possibly matching TRBD1 (8 bases). V was clipped by 4 bases and J by 4 bases, with 14 bases between them. CDR1 is MNHEY and CDR2 is SVGAGI in the germline V gene. This CDR3 region has 14 residues. CDR3 residues: CASSSTGGGYEQYF. The CDR3 nucleotides are TGTGCCAGCAGTTCCACAGGGGGGGGATACGAGCAGTACTTC.

The genes are TRBV2 and TRBJ2-1; tentative D call: TRBD2 (6 bases). The germline V and J ends were trimmed by 7 bases and 9 bases, with 22 bases remaining between them. CDR1 is SNHLY, CDR2 FYNNEI, per germline. The CDR3 sequence is 15 residues long. The DNA of the CDR3 is TGTGCCAGCACCCGGGACTCTCTCTTGGCAGGTGAGCAGTTCTTC. Its protein is CASTRDSLLAGEQFF.

The V and J genes are TRBV28 and TRBJ1-3, with a tentative D call TRBD1 (6 bases). The germline gives CDR1 MDHEN, CDR2 SYDVKM. The V end was cut by 6 bases, the J end by 3 bases, with 12 bases between. CDR3 length: 14 amino acids. The CDR3 loop is CASREGGVGNTIYF. The CDR3 DNA reads TGTGCCAGCAGAGAAGGGGGGGTTGGAAACACCATATATTTT.

The chain is built from TRBV6-6 and TRBJ2-1; no clear D gene. Germline V CDR1 and CDR2: MNHNY, SVGAGI (reference sequence). The CDR3 consists of 11 residues. With 4 bases removed from V and 6 bases from J, the gap between germline ends came to 4 bases. CDR3: CASSSGNEQFF. The CDR3 nucleotides are TGTGCCAGCAGTTCCGGCAATGAGCAGTTCTTC.

The chain couples TRBV5-1 to TRBJ2-5; D remains unclear. Trimming stripped 9 bases from V and 2 bases from J, with 17 bases between. In germline, CDR1 is SGHRS, CDR2 YFSETQ. The CDR3 loop spans 14 amino acids. CDR3 protein: CATRHRAAQETQYF. The CDR3 nucleotides are TGCGCCACCCGCCATCGGGCCGCACAAGAGACCCAGTACTTC.

This chain uses TRBV5-1 with TRBJ2-2; a possible D gene is TRBD2 (6 bases). The germline CDR1 and CDR2 sequences are SGHRS and YFSETQ. The CDR3 sequence is 13 residues long. V shed 5 bases and J shed 6 bases, with 11 bases lying between them. The CDR3 DNA follows: TGCGCCAGCAGATTCAGGGAGGCCGGGGAGCTGTTTTTT. This encodes CASRFREAGELFF.

V gene TRBV19 combines with J gene TRBJ1-3; tentative D call: TRBD1 (5 bases). V was clipped by 6 bases and J by 4 bases, with 13 bases between them. The germline V gene encodes CDR1 LNHDA and CDR2 SQIVND (reference sequence). The CDR3 length is 14 residues. The CDR3 is CASSLLGTGNTIYF. CDR3 coding DNA: TGTGCCAGTAGCCTTCTCGGGACGGGAAACACCATATATTTT.

Only a few counts were recorded for this clone. The chain links TRBV13 to TRBJ1-5; D is possibly TRBD1 (6 bases). The CDR3 is 14 amino acids. CDR1 is PRHDT, CDR2 FYEKMQ, per germline (reference sequence). The V and J ends lost 1 base and 6 bases respectively, with 10 bases between them. CDR3 DNA sequence: TGTGCCAGCAGCTTAGCGGGGGCAGGTCAGCCCCAGCATTTT. Protein product: CASSLAGAGQPQHF.

This rearrangement joins TRBV29-1 to TRBJ2-4, with 12 positions matching TRBD2. CDR1 is SQVTM and CDR2 is ANQGSEA in the germline V gene. The ends lost 2 bases at V and 1 base at J; junction bases unmatched: 6. This CDR3 is built from 17 residues. The CDR3 region has the DNA TGCAGCGTTGAACGGACTAGCGGGAATGGGGCCAAAAACATTCAGTACTTC. Translated: CSVERTSGNGAKNIQYF.

The chain has TRBV9 and TRBJ2-4; D remains ambiguous. The CDR3 spans 13 residues. The V and J ends lost 2 bases and 3 bases respectively, with 6 bases between them. Per germline, CDR1 SGDLS and CDR2 YYNGEE. CDR3 sequence (DNA): TGTGCCAGCAGCGTGAACAGCAAAAACATTCAGTACTTC. Translating it yields CASSVNSKNIQYF.

The J gene is TRBJ2-7, the V gene TRBV9; possibly TRBD1 or TRBD2 for D (5 bases each). Trimming shortened V by 0 bases and J by 1 base, and 11 bases separated the two germline ends. Per germline, CDR1 SGDLS and CDR2 YYNGEE. The CDR3 has 15 amino acids. CDR3 sequence: CASSVEAGRSYEQYF. DNA of the CDR3: TGTGCCAGCAGCGTAGAGGCAGGGAGATCCTACGAGCAGTACTTC.

This chain links TRBV7-9 with TRBJ1-1; no clear D. Germline assignment: CDR1 SEHNR and CDR2 FQNEAQ (reference sequence). V gave up 5 bases and J gave up 6 bases, with 13 bases separating them. CDR3 size: 13 residues. CDR3 in amino acids: CASSATDGAEAFF. CDR3 sequence (DNA): TGTGCCAGCAGCGCCACGGACGGAGCTGAAGCTTTCTTT.

V is TRBV6-4 and J is TRBJ2-1; D is perhaps TRBD2 (6 bases). CDR1 is MRHNA and CDR2 is SNTAGT in the germline V gene. The V end was cut by 6 bases, the J end by 9 bases, with 15 bases between. The CDR3 sequence is 13 residues long. CDR3 nucleotide sequence: TGTGCCAGCAGCAGAGGGTGGGGAGGTGAGCAGTTCTTC. This translates into CASSRGWGGEQFF.

This clone was seen a single time. The chain employs TRBV25-1 and TRBJ2-4; tentative D call: TRBD1 (6 bases). The CDR3 extends over 15 amino acids. The V gene's germline CDR1 is MGHDK and CDR2 SYGVNS. V was trimmed by 4 bases and J by 7 bases, leaving 17 bases between them. CDR3 region: CASSAAQGRRNIQYF. Written as DNA, the CDR3 is TGTGCCAGCAGTGCCGCACAGGGAAGGAGGAACATTCAGTACTTC.

The chain is built from TRBV10-3 and TRBJ2-1, with 8 positions matching TRBD2. The CDR3 runs 14 residues. Germline CDR1 and CDR2: ENHRY and SYGVKD. V was clipped by 2 bases and J by 7 bases; unmatched bases: 4. The CDR3 DNA follows: TGTGCCATCAGTGAGCGGGAGGGCCTGAATGAGCAGTTCTTC. This sequence encodes CAISEREGLNEQFF.

The chain has TRBV7-9 and TRBJ2-7; 7 bases are shared with TRBD2. Germline CDR1 and CDR2: SEHNR and FQNEAQ (reference sequence). This CDR3 is built from 16 residues. V trimming: 1 base; J trimming: 0 bases; junction bases outside the gene matches: 6. CDR3 sequence reads: CASSLEVWGGSYEQYF. CDR3 coding DNA: TGTGCCAGCAGCTTAGAGGTTTGGGGGGGCTCCTACGAGCAGTACTTC.

The V gene is TRBV14, the J gene TRBJ2-3, with a possible D match to TRBD1 (5 bases). Trimming left V 4 bases short and J 0 bases short, with 14 bases between. From germline, CDR1 is SGHDN and CDR2 FVKESK. The CDR3 covers 16 residues. The CDR3 is CASSRTPGISTDTQYF. In DNA, the CDR3 is TGTGCCAGCAGCCGAACTCCAGGGATTAGCACAGATACGCAGTATTTT.

The chain is built from TRBV30 and TRBJ2-5; 7 nucleotides match TRBD1. Germline-derived CDR1 and CDR2 are GTSNPN and SVGIG (reference sequence). V shed 6 bases, J shed 1 base, and the junction held 5 bases outside the gene matches. The CDR3 consists of 13 residues. CDR3 bases: TGTGCCTGCACCAGGGACAGCCAAGAGACCCAGTACTTC. It encodes CACTRDSQETQYF. Looking up the rest from reference TRBV30 and TRBJ2-5 gives the full variable domain: SQTIHQWPATLVQPVGSPLSLECTVEGTSNPNLYWYRQAAGRGLQLLFYSVGIGQISSEVPQNLSASRPQDRQFILSSKKLLLSDSGFYLCACTRDSQETQYFGPGTRLLVL.

This chain connects TRBV7-6 to TRBJ1-1, with D possibly being TRBD1 (5 bases). V lost 3 bases and J lost 2, with 10 bases in between. CDR3 length: 14 residues. Germline V lookup: CDR1 SGHVS, CDR2 FNYEAQ. The CDR3 spells CASSFDSTNTEAFF. Written as DNA, the CDR3 is TGTGCCAGCAGCTTTGACAGTACTAACACTGAAGCTTTCTTT. The entire variable domain, with the rest obtained from reference TRBV7-6 and TRBJ1-1, is as follows: GAGVSQSPRYKVTKRGQDVALRCDPISGHVSLYWYRQALGQGPEFLTYFNYEAQQDKSGLPNDRFSAERPEGSISTLTIQRTEQRDSAMYRCASSFDSTNTEAFFGQGTRLTVV.

This chain uses TRBV15 with TRBJ2-3; D ambiguous. From germline, CDR1 is LNHNV and CDR2 YYDKDF (reference sequence). V lost 1 base, J lost 0 bases, and 5 bases lay in between. The CDR3 totals 14 residues. The CDR3: CATSRGASTDTQYF. CDR3 sequence (DNA): TGTGCCACCAGCAGAGGCGCTAGCACAGATACGCAGTATTTT. The full variable domain, completed using reference TRBV15 and TRBJ2-3, is DAMVIQNPRYQVTQFGKPVTLSCSQTLNHNVMYWYQQKSSQAPKLLFHYYDKDFNNEADTPDNFQSRRPNTSFCFLDIRSPGLGDTAMYLCATSRGASTDTQYFGPGTRLTVL.